A selection of T cell receptor beta chains follows, all from one sample in a study of cytomegalovirus exposure and HLA in healthy donors. TCRdb's table, derived via immunoSEQ multiplex PCR, lists solely in-frame clones and lacks some. This sample has about 89,000 clones, with 76% found just once. Sequencing input: PBMCs. The origin of the receptors is a male donor in good health and CMV-seronegative. Each CDR3 is given with its conserved first and last residue. D genes are given only for firm matches.

j_call: TRBJ2-5
v_call: TRBV7-9
d_call: TRBD1
cdr3_aa: CASSRDRTETQYF

j_call: TRBJ2-1
v_call: TRBV10-3
d_call: TRBD2
cdr3_aa: CAISPGLAGDNEQFF

j_call: TRBJ1-1
v_call: TRBV11-2
d_call: .
cdr3_aa: CASSFGQNTEAFF

j_call: TRBJ2-7
v_call: TRBV6-1
d_call: TRBD2
cdr3_aa: CASRRLAGGGYEQYF

j_call: TRBJ1-2
v_call: TRBV27
d_call: .
cdr3_aa: CASSSGRGDYGYTF

j_call: TRBJ1-6
v_call: TRBV28
d_call: TRBD1
cdr3_aa: CASTPGGRDSPLHF

j_call: TRBJ1-6
v_call: TRBV9
d_call: .
cdr3_aa: CASSVGPDNSPLHF

j_call: TRBJ1-6
v_call: TRBV27
d_call: TRBD1
cdr3_aa: CASRGQGSYNSPLHF

j_call: TRBJ2-2
v_call: TRBV5-1
d_call: .
cdr3_aa: CASRVAAGGFGELFF

j_call: TRBJ1-1
v_call: TRBV25-1
d_call: TRBD1
cdr3_aa: CASSASGGLAFF

j_call: TRBJ2-7
v_call: TRBV6-4
d_call: TRBD1
cdr3_aa: CASSAGQGAYEQYF

j_call: TRBJ1-1
v_call: TRBV18
d_call: .
cdr3_aa: CASSPPGDPGVTEAFF

j_call: TRBJ2-1
v_call: TRBV7-9
d_call: TRBD2
cdr3_aa: CASSLAGTSGINEQFF

j_call: TRBJ1-1
v_call: TRBV19
d_call: .
cdr3_aa: CASKVGATEAFF

j_call: TRBJ1-5
v_call: TRBV19
d_call: .
cdr3_aa: CASSQGLPYNQPQHF

j_call: TRBJ1-1
v_call: TRBV6-1
d_call: .
cdr3_aa: CASSEGLEAFF

j_call: TRBJ2-1
v_call: TRBV6-5
d_call: TRBD1
cdr3_aa: CASSYYRDRIYNEQFF

j_call: TRBJ1-2
v_call: TRBV28
d_call: .
cdr3_aa: CASSFGIVGYTF

j_call: TRBJ2-2
v_call: TRBV9
d_call: .
cdr3_aa: CASSVAWRSNTGELFF

j_call: TRBJ2-4
v_call: TRBV19
d_call: TRBD1
cdr3_aa: CASNNRGLAKNIQYF

j_call: TRBJ2-7
v_call: TRBV12-2
d_call: .
cdr3_aa: CASRVGPFLAGGTYEQYF

j_call: TRBJ2-1
v_call: TRBV27
d_call: TRBD2
cdr3_aa: CASSLTGGAGGVF

j_call: TRBJ2-5
v_call: TRBV5-1
d_call: .
cdr3_aa: CASSKGLRETQYF

j_call: TRBJ1-5
v_call: TRBV6-1
d_call: .
cdr3_aa: CASAERGSGDQPQHF

j_call: TRBJ2-3
v_call: TRBV7-3
d_call: TRBD2
cdr3_aa: CASSSGAGGTTDTQYF

j_call: TRBJ1-1
v_call: TRBV2
d_call: .
cdr3_aa: CASSRNTEAFF

j_call: TRBJ1-2
v_call: TRBV14
d_call: .
cdr3_aa: CASSLRGGYGYTF

j_call: TRBJ2-3
v_call: TRBV5-4
d_call: TRBD1
cdr3_aa: CASSHRDRVSDTQYF

j_call: TRBJ2-5
v_call: TRBV7-9
d_call: TRBD1
cdr3_aa: CASSRGQGLGTQYF

j_call: TRBJ2-1
v_call: TRBV19
d_call: .
cdr3_aa: CASSLRVNEQFF

j_call: TRBJ2-3
v_call: TRBV12-5
d_call: .
cdr3_aa: CASGLAQSTTDTQYF

j_call: TRBJ2-1
v_call: TRBV5-1
d_call: TRBD2
cdr3_aa: CASSLERGPTNEQFF

j_call: TRBJ1-1
v_call: TRBV29-1
d_call: TRBD1
cdr3_aa: CSVAPPQGAWDTEAFF

j_call: TRBJ1-2
v_call: TRBV11-3
d_call: TRBD1
cdr3_aa: CASSPGTGGGAYGYTF

j_call: TRBJ1-6
v_call: TRBV5-1
d_call: .
cdr3_aa: CASSFGDLDSPLHF

j_call: TRBJ2-1
v_call: TRBV9
d_call: TRBD2
cdr3_aa: CASSSDPPTSGRAEQFF

j_call: TRBJ1-2
v_call: TRBV11-2
d_call: TRBD1
cdr3_aa: CASRSTGGRSNYGYTF

j_call: TRBJ2-2
v_call: TRBV6-6
d_call: .
cdr3_aa: CASSYPGTGELFF

j_call: TRBJ2-3
v_call: TRBV7-3
d_call: .
cdr3_aa: CASSLGWGGHEDTQYF

j_call: TRBJ1-3
v_call: TRBV18
d_call: TRBD1
cdr3_aa: CASSPQGTANSGNTIYF

j_call: TRBJ1-5
v_call: TRBV4-1
d_call: .
cdr3_aa: CASSRTGNNQPQHF

j_call: TRBJ1-1
v_call: TRBV5-4
d_call: .
cdr3_aa: CASSFPQKNTEAFF

j_call: TRBJ2-3
v_call: TRBV7-9
d_call: TRBD2
cdr3_aa: CASSSPGGADTQYF

j_call: TRBJ2-3
v_call: TRBV6-1
d_call: .
cdr3_aa: CASRQVGDTQYF

j_call: TRBJ2-3
v_call: TRBV7-2
d_call: TRBD2
cdr3_aa: CASSSGLAGVTDTQYF

j_call: TRBJ2-7
v_call: TRBV19
d_call: .
cdr3_aa: CASSYSLYYEQYF

j_call: TRBJ1-1
v_call: TRBV28
d_call: .
cdr3_aa: CASSLTGLNTEAFF

j_call: TRBJ1-3
v_call: TRBV28
d_call: .
cdr3_aa: CASSLRSRGRADTIYF

j_call: TRBJ2-7
v_call: TRBV7-8
d_call: .
cdr3_aa: CASSFHQGPSYEQYF

j_call: TRBJ1-1
v_call: TRBV7-2
d_call: .
cdr3_aa: CASSLGEGDRLNTEAFF

j_call: TRBJ2-5
v_call: TRBV28
d_call: .
cdr3_aa: CASSFIWQGWETQYF